This T cell receptor (beta chain) originates from a study of human T cells and chemical hapten exposure. The wider study: The patients were mostly female; they had alopecia areata, totalis or universalis.

Regarding time point: patch test 1, 2 weeks after DPC sensitization. Treatment defined: therapeutic diphenylcyclopropenone sensitization with weekly scalp DPC. Unfractionated whole blood was the source from which total RNA was extracted. Individual cDNA molecules received unique molecular identifiers in the library. Each CDR3 protein is one row after TCRdb ran MiXCR on the RACE reads. The sample lists 65,000 to 80,000 distinct CDR3 sequences; 10% were seen once. CDR3 size: 15 residues. Germline values: CDR1 SGHTA, CDR2 FQGNSA. The V end lost 7 bases, the J end lost 1 base, and 13 bases lay between the germline ends.

Sequenced here: whole blood, sampled in connection with sensitization to the hapten diphenylcyclopropenone (DPC). This clonotype originated in a woman aged 50 to 65 with alopecia areata. Some clones in this sample may be carry-over from other donors' samples. This chain uses TRBV7-2 with TRBJ2-2; tentative D call: TRBD1 (6 bases). CDR3 protein: CASTSGTRNTGELFF. CDR3 nucleotide sequence: TGTGCCAGCACCTCCGGGACACGGAACACCGGGGAGCTGTTTTTT. The full variable domain, rest sourced from reference TRBV7-2 and TRBJ2-2, is GAGVSQSPSNKVTEKGKDVELRCDPISGHTALYWYRQSLGQGLEFLIYFQGNSAPDKSGLPSDRFSAERTGGSVSTLTIQRTQQEDSAVYLCASTSGTRNTGELFFGEGSRLTVL.